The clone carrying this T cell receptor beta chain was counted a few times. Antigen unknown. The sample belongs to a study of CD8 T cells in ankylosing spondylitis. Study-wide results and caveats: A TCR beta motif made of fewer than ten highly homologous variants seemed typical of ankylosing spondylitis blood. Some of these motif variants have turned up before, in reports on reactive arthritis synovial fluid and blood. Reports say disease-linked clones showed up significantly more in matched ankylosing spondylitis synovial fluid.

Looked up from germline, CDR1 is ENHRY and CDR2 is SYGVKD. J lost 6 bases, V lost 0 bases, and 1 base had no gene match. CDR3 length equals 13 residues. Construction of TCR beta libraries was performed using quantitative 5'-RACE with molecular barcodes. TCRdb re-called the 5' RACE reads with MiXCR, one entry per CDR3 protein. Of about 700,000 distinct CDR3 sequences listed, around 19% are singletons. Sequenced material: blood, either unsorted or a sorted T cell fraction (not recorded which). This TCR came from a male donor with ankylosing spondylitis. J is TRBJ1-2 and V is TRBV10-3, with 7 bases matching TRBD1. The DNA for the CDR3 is TGTGCCATCAGTGAGTCGGACAGGAATGGCTACACCTTC. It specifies CAISESDRNGYTF.